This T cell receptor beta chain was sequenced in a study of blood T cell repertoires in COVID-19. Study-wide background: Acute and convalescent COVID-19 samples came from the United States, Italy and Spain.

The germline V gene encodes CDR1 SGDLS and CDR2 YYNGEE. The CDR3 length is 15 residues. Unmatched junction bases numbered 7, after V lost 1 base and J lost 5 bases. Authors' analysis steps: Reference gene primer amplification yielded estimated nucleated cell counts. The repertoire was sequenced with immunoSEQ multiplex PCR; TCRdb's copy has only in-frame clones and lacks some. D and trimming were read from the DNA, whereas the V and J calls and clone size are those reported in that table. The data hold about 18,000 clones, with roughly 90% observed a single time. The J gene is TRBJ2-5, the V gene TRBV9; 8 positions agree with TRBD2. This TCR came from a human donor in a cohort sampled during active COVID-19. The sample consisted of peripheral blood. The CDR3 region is CASSVNGRARETQYF. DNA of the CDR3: TGTGCCAGCAGCGTAAACGGGAGGGCAAGGGAGACCCAGTACTTC.